This T cell receptor beta chain stems from a study of T cells after yellow fever vaccination. General observations from the study: Compared with primary, the secondary response was weaker and peaked at day 5, not 15. Reappearance after the booster was seen for most primary-vaccination clones, at roughly 96% CD4 and around 90% CD8. Contamination of FACS-sorted repertoires by abundant clonotypes from the bulk population could occur.

V lost 1 base to trimming and J lost 1 base; unmatched junction nucleotides: 11. Germline-derived CDR1 and CDR2 are LGHNA and YSLEER. The CDR3 extends over 18 amino acids. Worth noting for this clonotype: Its matching antigen is unknown.

In making TCR cDNA, 5'RACE template switching added a universal primer site and UMIs to it. TCRdb passed the 5' RACE reads through MiXCR, listing each CDR3 protein once. The table records around 100,000 distinct CDR3 sequences, about 5.8% of them present only once. This chain connects TRBV4-3 to TRBJ2-3, with 7 bases aligning to TRBD2. The origin of this receptor is a man aged 18 to 30 who received the YFV17D yellow fever vaccine. The sample was CD8+ T cells sorted from PBMCs, taken 10 days after the yellow fever booster vaccination. The DNA for the CDR3 is TGCGCCAGCAGCCAAGTACTAGGCGGGAGACCTGGCACAGATACGCAGTATTTT. Protein: CASSQVLGGRPGTDTQYF.